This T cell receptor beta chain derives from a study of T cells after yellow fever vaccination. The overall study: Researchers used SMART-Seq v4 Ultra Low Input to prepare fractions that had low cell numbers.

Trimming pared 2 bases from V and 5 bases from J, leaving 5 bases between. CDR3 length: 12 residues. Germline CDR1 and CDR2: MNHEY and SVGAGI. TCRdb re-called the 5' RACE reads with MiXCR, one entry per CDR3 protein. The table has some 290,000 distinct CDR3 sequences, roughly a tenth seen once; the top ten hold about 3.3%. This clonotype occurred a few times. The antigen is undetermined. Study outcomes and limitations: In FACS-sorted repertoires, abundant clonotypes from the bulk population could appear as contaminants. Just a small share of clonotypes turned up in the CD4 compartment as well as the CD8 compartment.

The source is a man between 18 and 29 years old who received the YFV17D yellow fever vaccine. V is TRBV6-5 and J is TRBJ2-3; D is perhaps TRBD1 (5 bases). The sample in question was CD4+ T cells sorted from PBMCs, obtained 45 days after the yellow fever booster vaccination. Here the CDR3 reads CASSYRGDTQYF. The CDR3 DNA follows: TGTGCCAGCAGTTACAGGGGAGATACGCAGTATTTT.